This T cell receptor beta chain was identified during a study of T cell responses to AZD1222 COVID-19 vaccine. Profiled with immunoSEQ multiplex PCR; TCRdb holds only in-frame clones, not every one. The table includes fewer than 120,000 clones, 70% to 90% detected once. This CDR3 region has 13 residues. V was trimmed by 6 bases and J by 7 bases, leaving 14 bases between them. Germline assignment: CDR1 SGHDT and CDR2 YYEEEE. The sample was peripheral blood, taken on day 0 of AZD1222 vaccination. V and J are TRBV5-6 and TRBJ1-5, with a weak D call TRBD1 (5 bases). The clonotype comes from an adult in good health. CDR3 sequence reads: CASTTWGNQPQHF. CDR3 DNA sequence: TGTGCCAGCACGACCTGGGGGAACCAGCCCCAGCATTTT. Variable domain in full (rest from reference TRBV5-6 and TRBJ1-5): DAGVTQSPTHLIKTRGQQVTLRCSPKSGHDTVSWYQQALGQGPQFIFQYYEEEERQRGNFPDRFSGHQFPNYSSELNVNALLLGDSALYLCASTTWGNQPQHFGDGTRLSIL.